This passage covers 15 T cell receptor beta chains from one sample sequenced in a study of metastatic and nonmetastatic thyroid tumors. MiXCR re-clonotyped the PCR reads for TCRdb. The repertoire includes some 23,000 clones, approximately 11% of them detected once, and more than 25% sits in the top ten. Thyroid surgery was preceded by no treatment in any patient. The sequenced material came from blood. These receptors all stem from a female donor with papillary thyroid cancer or a benign thyroid nodule (not recorded which). Some clones in this sample may be carry-over from other donors' samples.

In this sample, this clone turned up many times. This chain uses TRBV9 with TRBJ2-3; a weak D match, TRBD1 (6 bases). The germline V gene encodes CDR1 SGDLS and CDR2 YYNGEE. Trimming removed 0 bases at V and 3 bases at J, with 20 bases between. The CDR3 has 18 amino acids. The DNA of the CDR3 is TGTGCCAGCAGCGTAGAGGGGACACCCCATGAGGTGACAGATACGCAGTATTTT. As protein: CASSVEGTPHEVTDTQYF.

This clone was counted between two and nine times. The V and J genes are TRBV10-1 and TRBJ2-1; 9 positions agree with TRBD2. V shed 8 bases and J 3 bases; nucleotides not matched to a gene: 5. Germline CDR1 reads WNHNN; CDR2 reads SYGVQD (reference sequence). CDR3 length: 14 amino acids. CDR3 protein: CASWTSADYNEQFF. CDR3 nucleotides: TGCGCCAGCTGGACTAGCGCTGACTACAATGAGCAGTTCTTC.

This clone was found many times. J is TRBJ2-3 and V is TRBV2, with 8 bases that match TRBD2. Germline CDR1 SNHLY, CDR2 FYNNEI. The CDR3 contains 19 residues. The junction had 20 bases not matched to a gene; V was cut back by 4 bases and J by 5 bases. CDR3 protein: CASSGTLWTGGDRGDTQYF. The CDR3 bases are TGTGCCAGCAGTGGGACACTATGGACGGGAGGGGACCGTGGAGATACGCAGTATTTT. The whole variable domain, filled in from reference TRBV2 and TRBJ2-3, reads EPEVTQTPSHQVTQMGQEVILRCVPISNHLYFYWYRQILGQKVEFLVSFYNNEISEKSEIFDDQFSVERPDGSNFTLKIRSTKLEDSAMYFCASSGTLWTGGDRGDTQYFGPGTRLTVL.

This clone was detected many times. The chain recombines TRBV4-2 with TRBJ2-1, with D hard to call. The V end lost 0 bases, the J end lost 9 bases, and 9 bases lay between the germline ends. The CDR3 consists of 13 residues. Germline V CDR1 and CDR2: LGHNA, YNFKEQ. The CDR3 DNA reads as TGTGCCAGCAGCCAAGATCCCAGCAGTGAGCAGTTCTTC. Protein product: CASSQDPSSEQFF.

Many counts were recorded for this clone. The CDR3 DNA sequence: TGTGCCAGCAGTTACGCACAGGGTGATGAAAAACTGTTTTTT. It is translated as CASSYAQGDEKLFF. This rearrangement joins TRBV6-5 to TRBJ1-4, with D possibly matching TRBD1 (6 bases). V shed 2 bases and J shed 6 bases, with 10 bases lying between them. The germline V gene has CDR1 MNHEY and CDR2 SVGAGI. There are 14 residues in the CDR3.

The J gene is TRBJ1-2, the V gene TRBV28; D gene ambiguous. Germline V gene lookup returns CDR1 MDHEN and CDR2 SYDVKM. The CDR3 runs 16 residues. Trimming stripped 4 bases from V and 6 bases from J, with 21 bases between. The CDR3 DNA reads TGTGCCAGCAGTTCGTTCGCTAAGGCGGCATTGGATGGCTACACCTTC. This translates into CASSSFAKAALDGYTF.

Concerning this clone itself: Just one base apart from a much larger clone, this may be a read error. This sample includes further DNA sequences coding for the same CDR3. The rearrangement joins TRBV29-1 to TRBJ1-1, with 8 nucleotides matching TRBD1. Germline values: CDR1 SQVTM, CDR2 ANQGSEA. CDR3 length: 14 residues. Trimming removed 0 bases from V and 6 bases from J; junction bases left unmatched: 6. This CDR3 reads CSVEDRGQGPEAFF. The DNA for the CDR3 is TGCAGCGTTGAAGATCGTGGACAGGGACCTGAAGCTTTCTTT. Using reference TRBV29-1 and TRBJ1-1 for the parts outside the CDR3, the full variable domain is SAVISQKPSRDICQRGTSLTIQCQVDSQVTMMFWYRQQPGQSLTLIATANQGSEATYESGFVIDKFPISRPNLTFSTLTVSNMSPEDSSIYLCSVEDRGQGPEAFFGQGTRLTVV.

This clone rates as medium-sized. The V gene is TRBV6-5, the J gene TRBJ2-7, with 7 bases identical to TRBD2. CDR3 length: 14 amino acids. Trimming took 2 bases from V and 7 from J; bases not matched to a gene: 8. Germline values: CDR1 MNHEY, CDR2 SVGAGI. The CDR3, as DNA: TGTGCCAGCAGTTACCCTAGTTCTAGCGGAGAGCAGTACTTC. As protein: CASSYPSSSGEQYF.

This clone is medium-sized by share. The gene calls are TRBV28 and TRBJ1-2, with D maybe TRBD1 (5 bases). V was pared by 3 bases and J by 8 bases, with 16 bases between. CDR3 size: 14 residues. CDR1 MDHEN and CDR2 SYDVKM come from the germline V gene. The CDR3 here is CASSFAGGARGYTF. CDR3 in DNA: TGTGCCAGCAGTTTTGCTGGGGGAGCGAGGGGCTACACCTTC.

As for this clone: A much larger clone lies one base from this, so it may be a read error. The DNA of the CDR3 is TGTGCCAGCAGCCTTAGGACAGGGCTAGCGGAGTTCCAAGAGACCCAGTACTTC. It codes for CASSLRTGLAEFQETQYF. The rearrangement joins TRBV13 to TRBJ2-5; D is perhaps TRBD1 (8 bases). Germline V lookup: CDR1 PRHDT, CDR2 FYEKMQ (reference sequence). The CDR3 totals 18 residues. V was clipped by 5 bases and J by 1 base, with 23 bases between them.

This clone was recorded many times. The gene calls are TRBV6-4 and TRBJ2-1; 7 bases are a match to TRBD2. The V and J ends lost 4 bases and 7 bases, in that order; junction bases with no gene match: 10. Germline loops: CDR1 MRHNA, CDR2 SNTAGT. This CDR3 is built from 15 residues. CDR3 sequence: CASSARTSSRNEQFF. The DNA of the CDR3 is TGTGCCAGCAGTGCCCGGACTAGTTCTAGAAATGAGCAGTTCTTC.

This clone was found many times. V and J are TRBV12-3 or TRBV12-4 and TRBJ2-2; 10 bases line up with TRBD2. CDR3 length equals 15 residues. The trim removed 2 bases at V and 6 bases at J, leaving 3 bases unmatched. CDR3 DNA sequence: TGTGCCAGCAGTTTACAAGCGGGAGGGCCCGGGGAGCTGTTTTTT. This gives the protein CASSLQAGGPGELFF.

This clone showed up many times. V is TRBV6-2 or TRBV6-3 and J is TRBJ1-1; 7 nucleotides agree with TRBD1. This CDR3 is built from 15 residues. After removal of 3 bases from V and 5 bases from J, the junction contained 9 bases not matched to a gene. Germline V gene sequence: CDR1 MNHEY, CDR2 SVGEGT. This CDR3 reads CASSYDRAGGTEAFF. DNA for the CDR3: TGTGCCAGCAGTTATGACAGGGCGGGAGGGACTGAAGCTTTCTTT.

CDR3 protein: CAWSVRARARAKNIQYF. CDR3 in DNA: TGTGCCTGGAGTGTTCGGGCGAGGGCTCGGGCCAAAAACATTCAGTACTTC. The V call is TRBV30, the J call TRBJ2-4, with D possibly TRBD2 on 5 matching bases. Per germline, CDR1 GTSNPN and CDR2 SVGIG (reference sequence). Trimming stripped 0 bases from V and 1 base from J, with 16 bases between. CDR3 size: 17 residues.

This clone was picked up many times. The CDR3 here is CASSISGGYGYTF. In DNA form, the CDR3 reads TGTGCCAGTAGTATTTCAGGGGGCTATGGCTACACCTTC. This rearrangement joins TRBV19 to TRBJ1-2; 7 nucleotides match TRBD1. The CDR3 sequence is 13 residues long. The germline CDR1 and CDR2 sequences are LNHDA and SQIVND (reference sequence). With V trimmed by 3 bases and J by 4 bases, 2 bases remained unmatched.